This section outlines one T cell receptor beta chain sequence together with its context. The CDR3 contains 13 residues. Per the germline V gene, CDR1 is MDHEN and CDR2 is SYDVKM. Trimming stripped 4 bases from V and 3 bases from J, with 9 bases between. This record comes from a study of blood T cell repertoires in COVID-19. Study overall: Sources were T cells, B-cell-depleted T cells, or PBMCs; the material itself was cDNA or gDNA.

Profiled with immunoSEQ multiplex PCR; TCRdb holds only in-frame clones, not every one. The table shows approximately 390,000 clones, with more than 75% occurring only once. Residents of under 25 US areas, aged about 18 to 89 years, made up the participants. Donors were grouped by their self-reported clinical history. Recovery meant two consecutive negative NP/OP PCR tests, professional clearance, or resolved symptoms. The sequenced sample consisted of PBMCs or T cells enriched from blood (not recorded which). This TCR was recovered from a woman aged 50 to 65 who had recovered from COVID-19. This rearrangement joins TRBV28 to TRBJ1-2; maybe TRBD1 (5 bases). The CDR3 loop is CASSYRTDYGYTF. In DNA, the CDR3 is TGTGCCAGCAGTTACAGGACGGACTATGGCTACACCTTC.